One and the same sample provided the 4 T cell receptor beta chains below, sequenced in a study of cytotoxic CD8 clonotypes in ibrutinib-treated CLL. The assay was immunoSEQ multiplex PCR, and TCRdb's table has in-frame clones only and misses some. The table records fewer than 35,000 clones, roughly 85% of them present only once. The sequencing here drew on PBMCs, taken after 24 months of ibrutinib treatment. These receptors were collected from a human donor with chronic lymphocytic leukemia.

The V and J genes are TRBV11-2 and TRBJ2-7; TRBD1 matches 9 bases. Trimming cost V 1 base and J 9 bases; bases outside gene matches: 13. The CDR3 runs to 16 residues. Looked up from germline, CDR1 is SGHAT and CDR2 is FQNNGV. CDR3 sequence: CASSLVGGTGKGAQYF. CDR3 DNA sequence: TGTGCCAGCAGCTTAGTTGGGGGGACAGGGAAGGGCGCGCAGTACTTC. The full variable domain, with the rest looked up from reference TRBV11-2 and TRBJ2-7, is EAGVAQSPRYKIIEKRQSVAFWCNPISGHATLYWYQQILGQGPKLLIQFQNNGVVDDSQLPKDRFSAERLKGVDSTLKIQPAKLEDSAVYLCASSLVGGTGKGAQYFGPGTRLTVT.

This clone was observed a few times. The chain has TRBV4-1 and TRBJ1-2, with 8 bases matching TRBD1. From germline, CDR1 is MGHRA and CDR2 YSYEKL. The J segment lost 3 bases and the V segment lost 6 bases, leaving 6 bases of the junction unmatched. The CDR3 length is 14 residues. As DNA, the CDR3 is TGCGCCAGCAGAGACCCGGGACAGGACTATGGCTACACCTTC. Translating it yields CASRDPGQDYGYTF.

The chain combines TRBV29-1 with TRBJ2-3; TRBD2 might be the D (6 bases). This CDR3 region has 15 residues. Germline V gene data show CDR1 as SQVTM and CDR2 as ANQGSEA. V lost 6 bases to trimming and J lost 6 bases, with 22 bases between them. The CDR3: CSVSARGPPEDTQYF. In DNA, the CDR3 is TGCAGCGTATCAGCGCGGGGCCCACCGGAGGATACGCAGTATTTT.

The chain employs TRBV27 and TRBJ2-2; D is unresolved. The V gene lost 1 base and the J gene lost 3 bases, with 15 bases spanning the gap. The CDR3 extends over 17 amino acids. In germline, CDR1 is MNHEY, CDR2 SMNVEV (reference sequence). CDR3 protein: CASSLWYSADYTGELFF. As DNA, the CDR3 is TGTGCCAGCAGTTTATGGTACTCAGCTGATTACACCGGGGAGCTGTTTTTT.